This T cell receptor (beta chain) was documented in a study of blood T cell repertoires in COVID-19. Study at large: Samples representing acute and convalescent COVID-19 were sourced from the United States, Italy and Spain. PBMCs, B-cell-depleted T cells, or T cells were the source of the cDNA or gDNA that made up the material.

Methods used by the authors: Reference gene primer amplification gave nucleated cell count estimates. The method was immunoSEQ multiplex PCR; TCRdb's version includes in-frame clones alone and lacks a portion of them. That table is the source of V, J and clone size, and D and trimming were worked out from the DNA. Here the sample spans roughly 280,000 clones, roughly 87% being singletons. Germline CDR1 is DFQATT and CDR2 is SNEGSKA (reference sequence). Deletions cut 8 bases from V and 8 bases from J, with 9 bases between. The CDR3 is 9 residues long. This clone was picked up a small number of times. The identical CDR3 is also encoded by other nucleotide sequences in the sample.

This chain joins TRBV20-1 and TRBJ1-2; D gene ambiguous. This receptor was taken from a woman in her forties or fifties who had recovered from COVID-19. The sample taken for sequencing was peripheral blood. In DNA, the CDR3 is TGCAGTCCTCCCGGGGGCTACACCTTC. Translating gives CSPPGGYTF.